Listed here is a single T cell receptor (beta chain). Its specificity is not known. This sample is drawn from a study of post-analysis software for immune sequencing data. Study summary: Patients with relapsing-remitting, secondary progressive and progressive-relapsing multiple sclerosis courses were all represented.

Findings and caveats of the study: Samples from a shared batch, those prepared together, strongly co-clustered by F measure. Controls' normalized Chao1 diversity significantly exceeded that of multiple sclerosis patients. Included in a set of a few TRBV segments more frequent in patients than controls were TRBV5-6, TRBV5-1 and TRBV20-1.

Unique molecular identifiers featured in each of the TCR beta cDNA libraries. Around 500,000 cDNA molecules were obtained per 1 to 10 million input T cells. TCRdb fed the PCR reads into MiXCR, producing one record per CDR3 protein. The sample comprises roughly 600,000 distinct CDR3 sequences, about 40% of which are singletons, and around 1.7% rests with the top ten. In germline, CDR1 is SGHVS, CDR2 FNYEAQ. The CDR3 length is 18 residues. The V gene end was trimmed by 4 bases and the J gene end by 8 bases; junction bases not matched to a gene: 13. The TCR was taken from a girl aged 5-17 years with multiple sclerosis. The specimen was blood. The chain joins TRBV7-6 to TRBJ2-1; TRBD2 aligns across 14 bases. In nucleotides, the CDR3 is TGTGCCAGCAGCTCGAGAAGGTCCGGGACTAGCGGGAGCGATGAGCAGTTCTTC. Its translation is CASSSRRSGTSGSDEQFF.